The T cell receptor (beta chain) under discussion was sequenced for a study of identical twins. General study findings and limits: Out-of-frame alpha sequences shared by twins showed excess low generation probability. Out-of-frame TCR alpha sharing observed in monozygotic twins exceeded model estimates.

TCRdb analysed the 5' RACE reads with MiXCR anew, one entry per CDR3 protein. The sample shows around 230,000 distinct CDR3 sequences, over 5% of them seen only once. This CDR3 comprises 16 residues. Germline V gene data show CDR1 as MGHDK and CDR2 as SYGVNS. V lost 4 bases, J lost 4 bases, and 9 bases stayed unmatched. This clonotype has just a few counts. Its specificity is unknown. This sample also belongs to another study, concerning T cells expressing NK-cell markers. That report adds: Repertoire data for TCR beta were derived from sorted T cells (CD3+CD56+NKG2C+, CD3+CD56+NKG2C- and CD3+CD56-NKG2C+). An anti-gamma-delta TCR antibody restricted sorting to alpha-beta TCR T cells in several experiments.

The specimen sequenced was CD8+ T cells sorted from blood. The receptor was isolated from a woman between 18 and 29 years old in good health. This rearrangement joins TRBV25-1 to TRBJ2-7; 11 bases agree with TRBD1. This CDR3 is CASSGGGGTGGYEQYF. The CDR3 nucleotides are TGTGCCAGCAGTGGCGGGGGGGGGACAGGGGGATACGAGCAGTACTTC.